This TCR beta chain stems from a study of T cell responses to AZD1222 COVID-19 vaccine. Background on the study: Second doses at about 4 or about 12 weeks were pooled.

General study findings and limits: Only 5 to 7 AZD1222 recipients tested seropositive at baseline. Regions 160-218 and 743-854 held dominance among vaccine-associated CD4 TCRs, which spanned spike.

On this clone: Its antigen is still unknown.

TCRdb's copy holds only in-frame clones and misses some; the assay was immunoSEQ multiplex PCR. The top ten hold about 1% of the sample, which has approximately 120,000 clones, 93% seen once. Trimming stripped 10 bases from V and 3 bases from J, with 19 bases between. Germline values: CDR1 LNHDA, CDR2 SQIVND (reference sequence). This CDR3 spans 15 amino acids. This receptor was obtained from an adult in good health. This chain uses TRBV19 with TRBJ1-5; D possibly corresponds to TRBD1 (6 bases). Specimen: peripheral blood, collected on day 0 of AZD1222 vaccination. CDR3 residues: CATRNPGALNQPQHF. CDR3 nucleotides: TGTGCCACCCGAAATCCAGGGGCCCTCAATCAGCCCCAGCATTTT. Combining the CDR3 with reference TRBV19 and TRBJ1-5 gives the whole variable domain DGGITQSPKYLFRKEGQNVTLSCEQNLNHDAMYWYRQDPGQGLRLIYYSQIVNDFQKGDIAEGYSVSREKKESFPLTVTSAQKNPTAFYLCATRNPGALNQPQHFGDGTRLSIL.